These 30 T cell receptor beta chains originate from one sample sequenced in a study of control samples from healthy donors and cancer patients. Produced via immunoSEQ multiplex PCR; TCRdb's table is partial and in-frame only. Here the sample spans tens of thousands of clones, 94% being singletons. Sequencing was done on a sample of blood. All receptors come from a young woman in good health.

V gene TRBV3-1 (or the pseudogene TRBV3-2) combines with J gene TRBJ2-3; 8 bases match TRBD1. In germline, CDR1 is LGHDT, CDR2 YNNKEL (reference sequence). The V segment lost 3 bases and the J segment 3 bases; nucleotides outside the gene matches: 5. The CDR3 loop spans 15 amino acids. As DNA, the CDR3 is TGTGCCAGCAGCCAGAGCCGACAGGGGACAGATACGCAGTATTTT. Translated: CASSQSRQGTDTQYF.

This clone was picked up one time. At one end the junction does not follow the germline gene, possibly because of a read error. CDR3 region: CASSYYNRVLSRENYEQYF. The CDR3 DNA is TGTGCCAGCAGCTACTACAATCGCGTACTATCCAGGGAAAACTACGAGCAGTACTTC. V gene TRBV6-6 combines with J gene TRBJ2-7; D is possibly TRBD1 (5 bases). This CDR3 is 19 amino acids long. Germline V gives CDR1 MNHNY, CDR2 SVGAGI (reference sequence).

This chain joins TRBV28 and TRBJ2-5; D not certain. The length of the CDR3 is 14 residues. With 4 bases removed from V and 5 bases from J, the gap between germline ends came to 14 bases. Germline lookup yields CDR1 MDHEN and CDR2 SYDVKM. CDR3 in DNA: TGTGCCAGCAGTTCCTACTTTCTTGGGGAGACCCAGTACTTC. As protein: CASSSYFLGETQYF. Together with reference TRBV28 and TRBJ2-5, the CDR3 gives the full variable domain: DVKVTQSSRYLVKRTGEKVFLECVQDMDHENMFWYRQDPGLGLRLIYFSYDVKMKEKGDIPEGYSVSREKKERFSLILESASTNQTSMYLCASSSYFLGETQYFGPGTRLLVL.

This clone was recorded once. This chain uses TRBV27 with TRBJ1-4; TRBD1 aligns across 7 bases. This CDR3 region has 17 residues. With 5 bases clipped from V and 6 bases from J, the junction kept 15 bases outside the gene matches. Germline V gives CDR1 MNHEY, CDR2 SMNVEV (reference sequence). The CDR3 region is CASSPLTGLYVDEKLFF. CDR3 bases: TGTGCCAGCAGTCCACTGACAGGGTTGTACGTGGATGAAAAACTGTTTTTT.

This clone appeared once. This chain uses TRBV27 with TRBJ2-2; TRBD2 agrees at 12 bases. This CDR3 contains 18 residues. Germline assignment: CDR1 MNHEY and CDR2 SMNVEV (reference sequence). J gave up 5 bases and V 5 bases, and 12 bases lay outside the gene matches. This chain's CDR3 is CASSLLPVLAGGTGELFF. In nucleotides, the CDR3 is TGTGCCAGCAGTCTTCTTCCGGTTCTAGCGGGAGGGACCGGGGAGCTGTTTTTT.

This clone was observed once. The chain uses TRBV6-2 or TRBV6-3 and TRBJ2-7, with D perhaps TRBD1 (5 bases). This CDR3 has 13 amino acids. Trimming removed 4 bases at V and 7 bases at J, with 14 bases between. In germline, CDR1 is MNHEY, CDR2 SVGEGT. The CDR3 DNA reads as TGTGCCAGCAGTTCGTTAGGGGCTGGGGAGCAGTACTTC. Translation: CASSSLGAGEQYF.

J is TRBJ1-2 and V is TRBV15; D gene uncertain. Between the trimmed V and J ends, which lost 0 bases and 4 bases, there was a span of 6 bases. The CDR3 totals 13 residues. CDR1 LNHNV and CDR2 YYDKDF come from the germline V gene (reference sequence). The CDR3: CATSRERLYGYTF. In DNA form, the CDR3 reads TGTGCCACCAGCAGAGAGAGGCTCTATGGCTACACCTTC.

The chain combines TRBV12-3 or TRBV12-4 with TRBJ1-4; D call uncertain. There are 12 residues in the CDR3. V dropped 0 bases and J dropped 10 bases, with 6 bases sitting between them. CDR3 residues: CASSLARGKLFF. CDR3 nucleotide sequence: TGTGCCAGCAGTTTAGCCCGAGGAAAACTGTTTTTT.

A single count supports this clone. CDR3 DNA sequence: TGTGCCAGCAGCTTCACTAGCGGAGGGGGGGAGACCCAGTACTTC. It yields the protein CASSFTSGGGETQYF. The gene calls are TRBV7-2 and TRBJ2-5; 8 bases fit TRBD2. Germline V lookup: CDR1 SGHTA, CDR2 FQGNSA. J was trimmed by 5 bases and V by 3 bases; bases with no gene match: 8. CDR3 length: 15 residues.

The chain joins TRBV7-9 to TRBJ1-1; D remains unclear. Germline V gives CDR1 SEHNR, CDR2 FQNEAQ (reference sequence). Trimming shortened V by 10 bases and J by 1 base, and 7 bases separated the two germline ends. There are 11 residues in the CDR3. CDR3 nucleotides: TGTGCCATCACGACGAACACTGAAGCTTTCTTT. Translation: CAITTNTEAFF.

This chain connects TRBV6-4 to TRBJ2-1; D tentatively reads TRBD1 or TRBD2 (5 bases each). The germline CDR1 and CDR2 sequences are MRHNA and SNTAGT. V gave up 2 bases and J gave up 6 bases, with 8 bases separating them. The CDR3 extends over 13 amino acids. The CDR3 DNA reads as TGTGCCAGCAGTGACCGGGGCACCAATGAGCAGTTCTTC. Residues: CASSDRGTNEQFF.

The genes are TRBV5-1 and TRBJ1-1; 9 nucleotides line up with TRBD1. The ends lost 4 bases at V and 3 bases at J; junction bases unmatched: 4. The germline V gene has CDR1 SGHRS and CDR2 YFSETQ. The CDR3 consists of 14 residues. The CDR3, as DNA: TGCGCCAGCAGCAAAGGGACAGGGCACACTGAAGCTTTCTTT. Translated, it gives CASSKGTGHTEAFF.

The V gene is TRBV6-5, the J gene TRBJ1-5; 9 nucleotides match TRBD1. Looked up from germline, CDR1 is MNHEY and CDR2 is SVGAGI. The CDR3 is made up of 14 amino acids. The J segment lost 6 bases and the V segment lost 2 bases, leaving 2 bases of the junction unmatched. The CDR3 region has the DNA TGTGCCAGCAGTTACGGACAGGGGCGTCAGCCCCAGCATTTT. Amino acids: CASSYGQGRQPQHF.

CDR3 bases: TGTGCCAGCAGTAGGACAGGGGGCAAAGGTTTACGGGAGACCCAGTACTTC. This gives the protein CASSRTGGKGLRETQYF. The V and J genes are TRBV25-1 and TRBJ2-5; 11 positions agree with TRBD1. CDR1 MGHDK and CDR2 SYGVNS come from the germline V gene. V gave up 5 bases and J gave up 5 bases; unmatched junction bases: 13. The CDR3 has 17 amino acids.

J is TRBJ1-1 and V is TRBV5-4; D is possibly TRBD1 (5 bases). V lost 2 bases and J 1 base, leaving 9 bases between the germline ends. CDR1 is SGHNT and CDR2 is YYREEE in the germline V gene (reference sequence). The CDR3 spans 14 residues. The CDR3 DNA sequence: TGTGCCAGCAGCTTTGACAGACGGAACACTGAAGCTTTCTTT. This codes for CASSFDRRNTEAFF.

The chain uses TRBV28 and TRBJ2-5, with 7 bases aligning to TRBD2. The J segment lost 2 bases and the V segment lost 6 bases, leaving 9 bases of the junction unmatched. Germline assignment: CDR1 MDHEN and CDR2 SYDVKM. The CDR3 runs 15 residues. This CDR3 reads CASSGGTTPQETQYF. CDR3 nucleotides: TGTGCCAGCAGCGGGGGGACTACACCACAAGAGACCCAGTACTTC.

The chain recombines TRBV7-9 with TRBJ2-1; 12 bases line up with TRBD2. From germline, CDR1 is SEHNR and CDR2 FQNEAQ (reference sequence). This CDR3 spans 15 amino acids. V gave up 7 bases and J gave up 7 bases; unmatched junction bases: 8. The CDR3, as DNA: TGTGCCAGCACCCCCTCCGGGACTAGCGGGAATGAGCAGTTCTTC. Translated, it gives CASTPSGTSGNEQFF.

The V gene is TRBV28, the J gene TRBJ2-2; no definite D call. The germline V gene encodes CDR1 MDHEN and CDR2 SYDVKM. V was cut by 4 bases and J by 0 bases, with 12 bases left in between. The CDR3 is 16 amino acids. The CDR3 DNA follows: TGTGCCAGCAGTTCCCTCGTTGAAGCGAACACCGGGGAGCTGTTTTTT. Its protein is CASSSLVEANTGELFF. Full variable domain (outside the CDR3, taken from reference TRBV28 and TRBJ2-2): DVKVTQSSRYLVKRTGEKVFLECVQDMDHENMFWYRQDPGLGLRLIYFSYDVKMKEKGDIPEGYSVSREKKERFSLILESASTNQTSMYLCASSSLVEANTGELFFGEGSRLTVL.

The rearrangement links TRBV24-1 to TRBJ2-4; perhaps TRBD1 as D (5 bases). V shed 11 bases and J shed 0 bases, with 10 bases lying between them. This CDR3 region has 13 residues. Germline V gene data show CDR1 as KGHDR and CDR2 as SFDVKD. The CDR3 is CASRVLAKNIQYF. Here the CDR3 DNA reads TGTGCCAGCAGGGTACTAGCCAAAAACATTCAGTACTTC.

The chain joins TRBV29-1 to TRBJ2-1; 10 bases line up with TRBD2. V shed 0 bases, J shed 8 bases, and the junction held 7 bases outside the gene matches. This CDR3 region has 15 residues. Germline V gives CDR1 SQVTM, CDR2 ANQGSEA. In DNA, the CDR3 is TGCAGCGTTGAAGACGGAGCGGGGGGGCCCGATGAGCAGTTCTTC. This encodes CSVEDGAGGPDEQFF.

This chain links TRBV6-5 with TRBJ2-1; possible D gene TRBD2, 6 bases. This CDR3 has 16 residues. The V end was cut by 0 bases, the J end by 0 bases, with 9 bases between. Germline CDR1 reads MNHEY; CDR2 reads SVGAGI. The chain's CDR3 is CASSYSFGSSYNEQFF. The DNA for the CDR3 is TGTGCCAGCAGTTACTCGTTCGGGAGCTCCTACAATGAGCAGTTCTTC.

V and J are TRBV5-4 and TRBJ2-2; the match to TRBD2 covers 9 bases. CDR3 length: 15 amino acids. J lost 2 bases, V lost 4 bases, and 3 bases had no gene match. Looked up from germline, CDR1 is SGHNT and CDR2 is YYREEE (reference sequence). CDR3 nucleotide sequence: TGTGCCAGCAGCGAGACTAGCGGAAACACCGGGGAGCTGTTTTTT. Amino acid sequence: CASSETSGNTGELFF.

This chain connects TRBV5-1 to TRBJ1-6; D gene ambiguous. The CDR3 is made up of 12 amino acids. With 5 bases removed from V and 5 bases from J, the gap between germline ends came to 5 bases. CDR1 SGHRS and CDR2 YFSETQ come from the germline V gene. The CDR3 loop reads CASRSDNSPLHF. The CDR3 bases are TGCGCCAGCAGATCCGATAATTCACCCCTCCACTTT. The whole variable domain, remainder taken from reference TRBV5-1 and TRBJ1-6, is KAGVTQTPRYLIKTRGQQVTLSCSPISGHRSVSWYQQTPGQGLQFLFEYFSETQRNKGNFPGRFSGRQFSNSRSEMNVSTLELGDSALYLCASRSDNSPLHFGNGTRLTVT.

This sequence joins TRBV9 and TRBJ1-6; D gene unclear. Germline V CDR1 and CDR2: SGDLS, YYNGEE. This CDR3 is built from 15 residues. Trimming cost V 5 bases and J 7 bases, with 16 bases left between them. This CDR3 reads CASSAPGGSNSPLHF. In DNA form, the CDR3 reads TGTGCCAGCAGTGCCCCCGGAGGATCCAATTCACCCCTCCACTTT.

The CDR3 bases are TGCGCCAGCAGCCAAGTGGGAGGTACCTACGAGCAGTACTTC. It translates to CASSQVGGTYEQYF. The chain couples TRBV4-1 to TRBJ2-7; maybe TRBD2 (6 bases). This CDR3 region has 14 residues. Looked up from germline, CDR1 is MGHRA and CDR2 is YSYEKL. V lost 1 base and J lost 2, with 9 bases in between.

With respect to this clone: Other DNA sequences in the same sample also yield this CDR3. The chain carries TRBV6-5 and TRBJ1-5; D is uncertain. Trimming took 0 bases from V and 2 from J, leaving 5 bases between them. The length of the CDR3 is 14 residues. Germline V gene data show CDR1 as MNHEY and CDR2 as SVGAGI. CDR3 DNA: TGTGCCAGCAGTTACTCCCAGGGCAATCAGCCCCAGCATTTT. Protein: CASSYSQGNQPQHF.

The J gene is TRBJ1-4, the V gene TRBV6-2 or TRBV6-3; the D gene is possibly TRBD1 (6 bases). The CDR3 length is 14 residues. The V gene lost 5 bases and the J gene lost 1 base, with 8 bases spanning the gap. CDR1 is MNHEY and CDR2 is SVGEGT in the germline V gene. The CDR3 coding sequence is TGTGCCAGCAGTGGACAGAAAACTAATGAAAAACTGTTTTTT. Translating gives CASSGQKTNEKLFF.

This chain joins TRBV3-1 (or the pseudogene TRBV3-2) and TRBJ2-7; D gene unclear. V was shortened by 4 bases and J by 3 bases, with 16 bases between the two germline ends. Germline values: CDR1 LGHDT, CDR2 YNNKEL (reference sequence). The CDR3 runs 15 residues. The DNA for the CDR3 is TGTGCCAGCAGCCCAGACCGACTTGGGCTCTACGAGCAGTACTTC. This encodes CASSPDRLGLYEQYF.

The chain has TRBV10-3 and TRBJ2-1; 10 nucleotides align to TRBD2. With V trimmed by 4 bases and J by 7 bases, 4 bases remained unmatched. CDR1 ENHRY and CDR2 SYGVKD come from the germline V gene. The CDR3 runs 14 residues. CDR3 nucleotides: TGTGCCATCAGTGTCCTAGCGGGAGATAATGAGCAGTTCTTC. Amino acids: CAISVLAGDNEQFF.

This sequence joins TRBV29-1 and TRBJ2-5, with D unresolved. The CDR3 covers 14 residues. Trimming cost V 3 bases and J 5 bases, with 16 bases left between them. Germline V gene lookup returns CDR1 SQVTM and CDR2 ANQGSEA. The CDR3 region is CSVDLHDSWETQYF. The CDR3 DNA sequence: TGCAGCGTTGACCTACACGATTCTTGGGAGACCCAGTACTTC. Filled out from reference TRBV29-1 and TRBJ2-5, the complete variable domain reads SAVISQKPSRDICQRGTSLTIQCQVDSQVTMMFWYRQQPGQSLTLIATANQGSEATYESGFVIDKFPISRPNLTFSTLTVSNMSPEDSSIYLCSVDLHDSWETQYFGPGTRLLVL.